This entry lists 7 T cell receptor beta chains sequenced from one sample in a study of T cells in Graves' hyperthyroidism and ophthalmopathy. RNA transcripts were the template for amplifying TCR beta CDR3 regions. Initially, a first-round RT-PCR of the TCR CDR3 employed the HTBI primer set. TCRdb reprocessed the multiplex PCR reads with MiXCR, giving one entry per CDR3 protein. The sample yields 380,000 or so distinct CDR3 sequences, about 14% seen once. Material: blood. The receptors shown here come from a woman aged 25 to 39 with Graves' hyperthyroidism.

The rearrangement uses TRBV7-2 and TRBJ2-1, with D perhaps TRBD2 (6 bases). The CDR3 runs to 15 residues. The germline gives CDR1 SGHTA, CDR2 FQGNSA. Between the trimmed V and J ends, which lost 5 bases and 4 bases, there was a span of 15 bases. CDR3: CASSRYSGGYNEQFF. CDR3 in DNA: TGTGCCAGCAGCCGATATAGCGGCGGGTACAATGAGCAGTTCTTC.

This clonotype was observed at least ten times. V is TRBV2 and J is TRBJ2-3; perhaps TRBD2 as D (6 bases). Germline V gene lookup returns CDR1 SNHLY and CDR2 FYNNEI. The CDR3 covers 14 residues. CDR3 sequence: CVSSSRENTDTQYF. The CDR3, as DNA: TGTGTCTCATCCTCGCGGGAAAACACAGATACGCAGTATTTT.

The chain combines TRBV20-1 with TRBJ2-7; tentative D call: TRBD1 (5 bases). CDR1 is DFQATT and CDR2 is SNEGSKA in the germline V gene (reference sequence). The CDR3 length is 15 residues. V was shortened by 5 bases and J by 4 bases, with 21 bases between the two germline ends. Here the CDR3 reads CSADARQSKEYEQYF. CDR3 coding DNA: TGCAGTGCTGACGCCAGACAGAGTAAGGAGTACGAGCAGTACTTC.

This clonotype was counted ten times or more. CDR3 in DNA: TGTGCCAGCAGTTTACACAGGGGGGCCGGGGAGCTGTTTTTT. Its protein product is CASSLHRGAGELFF. The chain uses TRBV28 and TRBJ2-2, with TRBD1 matching 8 bases. Germline V CDR1 and CDR2: MDHEN, SYDVKM. V lost 2 bases, J lost 6 bases, and 2 bases stayed unmatched. This CDR3 has 14 amino acids.

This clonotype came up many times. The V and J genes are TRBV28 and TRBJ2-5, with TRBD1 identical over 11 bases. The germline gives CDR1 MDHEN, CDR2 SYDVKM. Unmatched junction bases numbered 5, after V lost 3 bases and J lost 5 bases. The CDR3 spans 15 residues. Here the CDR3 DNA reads TGTGCCAGCAGTTTCGGGACAGGGGGATCGGAGACCCAGTACTTC. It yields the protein CASSFGTGGSETQYF.

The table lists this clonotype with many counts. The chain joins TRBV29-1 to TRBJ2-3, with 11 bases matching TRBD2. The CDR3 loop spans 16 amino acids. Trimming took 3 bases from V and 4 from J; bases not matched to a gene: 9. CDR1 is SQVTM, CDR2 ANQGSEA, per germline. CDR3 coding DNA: TGCAGCGTTGAGGTATCACTAGCGGGAGTCGCAGATACGCAGTATTTT. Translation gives CSVEVSLAGVADTQYF.

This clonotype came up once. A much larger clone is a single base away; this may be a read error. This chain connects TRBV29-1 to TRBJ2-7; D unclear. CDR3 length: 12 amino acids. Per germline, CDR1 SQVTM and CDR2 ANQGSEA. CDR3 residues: CSYQKGIHEQYF. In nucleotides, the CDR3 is TGCAGTTATCAAAAAGGGATCCACGAGCAGTACTTC.